These 13 T cell receptor beta chains originate from one sample sequenced in a study of cytomegalovirus exposure and HLA in healthy donors. The PCR used 60 Vbeta and 13 Jbeta primers. Clones were read by immunoSEQ multiplex PCR, and TCRdb kept only the in-frame ones, dropping some. Of about 200,000 clones listed, about four fifths are singletons. The specimen sequenced was PBMCs. Source of these receptors: a woman between 18 and 29 years old in good health and CMV-seronegative.

A single count supports this clone. This rearrangement joins TRBV10-1 to TRBJ1-3; no reliable D call. Germline CDR1 WNHNN, CDR2 SYGVQD (reference sequence). V lost 2 bases to trimming and J lost 4 bases, with 12 bases between them. The CDR3 contains 15 residues. DNA for the CDR3: TGCGCCAGCAGTGAGACCAGGAATTCAGGAAACACCATATATTTT. Translated, it gives CASSETRNSGNTIYF.

The gene calls are TRBV7-2 and TRBJ1-2; no firm D call. The CDR3 runs 13 residues. V dropped 5 bases and J dropped 5 bases, with 12 bases sitting between them. Germline V gene data show CDR1 as SGHTA and CDR2 as FQGNSA. The CDR3 protein is CASSPAGGYGYTF. The CDR3 bases are TGTGCCAGCAGCCCCGCGGGAGGTTATGGCTACACCTTC.

The rearrangement joins TRBV19 to TRBJ1-4, with 10 nucleotides matching TRBD1. The germline V gene has CDR1 LNHDA and CDR2 SQIVND (reference sequence). The CDR3 contains 16 residues. The V and J ends lost 4 bases and 5 bases, in that order; junction bases with no gene match: 7. CDR3 in amino acids: CASSRDRGAANEKLFF. CDR3 in DNA: TGTGCCAGTAGTAGGGACAGGGGAGCGGCCAATGAAAAACTGTTTTTT.

This clone appeared a single time. The chain combines TRBV10-1 with TRBJ2-5, with 8 bases aligning to TRBD1. The CDR3 is 18 residues long. Germline V gene lookup returns CDR1 WNHNN and CDR2 SYGVQD (reference sequence). J was trimmed by 2 bases and V by 2 bases; bases with no gene match: 13. This chain's CDR3 is CASSEPARRDRSQETQYF. The CDR3 DNA is TGCGCCAGCAGTGAGCCAGCTAGACGGGACAGGAGTCAAGAGACCCAGTACTTC.

CDR3 in amino acids: CASSGPRVANQPQHF. The CDR3 DNA reads as TGTGCCAGTAGTGGTCCGAGGGTCGCCAATCAGCCCCAGCATTTT. This chain uses TRBV19 with TRBJ1-5; D unclear. V was cut by 5 bases and J by 3 bases, with 14 bases left in between. This CDR3 is 15 amino acids long. Germline assignment: CDR1 LNHDA and CDR2 SQIVND (reference sequence). Complete variable domain (other parts from reference TRBV19 and TRBJ1-5): DGGITQSPKYLFRKEGQNVTLSCEQNLNHDAMYWYRQDPGQGLRLIYYSQIVNDFQKGDIAEGYSVSREKKESFPLTVTSAQKNPTAFYLCASSGPRVANQPQHFGDGTRLSIL.

This chain uses TRBV30 with TRBJ1-1, with no clear D. The ends were cut back, 8 bases at V and 1 base at J, with 17 bases in the middle. There are 14 residues in the CDR3. Per the germline V gene, CDR1 is GTSNPN and CDR2 is SVGIG (reference sequence). CDR3 DNA sequence: TGTGCCGCAGATGGAGGGTCGGGGAACACTGAAGCTTTCTTT. Translation: CAADGGSGNTEAFF.

The chain couples TRBV7-2 to TRBJ2-1, with a tentative D call TRBD1 (6 bases). CDR1 is SGHTA and CDR2 is FQGNSA in the germline V gene. Trimming cost V 6 bases and J 0 bases, with 9 bases left between them. This CDR3 spans 14 amino acids. CDR3 loop: CASRDRSSYNEQFF. The CDR3 DNA reads TGTGCCAGCAGGGACAGAAGCTCCTACAATGAGCAGTTCTTC.

The chain joins TRBV19 to TRBJ2-7; 8 bases are a match to TRBD2. Germline V gene data show CDR1 as LNHDA and CDR2 as SQIVND (reference sequence). V shed 3 bases and J 5 bases; nucleotides not matched to a gene: 3. The CDR3 runs to 13 residues. CDR3 sequence reads: CASSIGLADEQYV. The CDR3 region has the DNA TGTGCCAGTAGTATTGGACTAGCTGACGAGCAGTACGTC.

The CDR3 loop is CASTRDGSSYEQYF. The CDR3, as DNA: TGTGCCAGCACCCGGGACGGGAGCTCCTACGAGCAGTACTTC. The V call is TRBV2, the J call TRBJ2-7; maybe TRBD2 (6 bases). Trimming removed 7 bases at V and 0 bases at J, with 13 bases between. The CDR3 is 14 residues long. From germline, CDR1 is SNHLY and CDR2 FYNNEI.

V is TRBV27 and J is TRBJ2-7; tentative D call: TRBD2 (6 bases). The CDR3 runs to 13 residues. The germline V and J ends were trimmed by 2 bases and 4 bases, with 9 bases remaining between them. The germline gives CDR1 MNHEY, CDR2 SMNVEV (reference sequence). CDR3 sequence reads: CASSLRGTYEQYF. The CDR3 nucleotides are TGTGCCAGCAGTTTACGGGGGACGTACGAGCAGTACTTC.

In this sample, this clone turned up once. The rearrangement links TRBV7-6 to TRBJ2-3; 12 bases line up with TRBD2. V dropped 5 bases and J dropped 4; count of bases not matched to a gene: 7. There are 16 residues in the CDR3. Germline CDR1 reads SGHVS; CDR2 reads FNYEAQ. The CDR3 nucleotides are TGTGCCAGCAGCCTTCGACTAGCGGGAGTGGCAGATACGCAGTATTTT. This codes for CASSLRLAGVADTQYF.

The chain recombines TRBV28 with TRBJ2-7; 10 bases line up with TRBD1. The CDR3 spans 15 residues. Per the germline V gene, CDR1 is MDHEN and CDR2 is SYDVKM. V shed 7 bases, J shed 6 bases, and the junction held 12 bases outside the gene matches. The CDR3, as DNA: TGTGCCAGCAACATCCGGGACAGGGGATTCTCCGAGCAGTACTTC. This encodes CASNIRDRGFSEQYF.

The genes are TRBV28 and TRBJ2-1, with TRBD2 matching over 15 bases. Germline-derived CDR1 and CDR2 are MDHEN and SYDVKM. J gave up 10 bases and V 4 bases, and 5 bases lay outside the gene matches. The CDR3 loop spans 15 amino acids. The CDR3 region has the DNA TGTGCCAGCAGTTCTGGACTAGCGGGAGGGAACGAGCAGTTCTTC. Translated, it gives CASSSGLAGGNEQFF.